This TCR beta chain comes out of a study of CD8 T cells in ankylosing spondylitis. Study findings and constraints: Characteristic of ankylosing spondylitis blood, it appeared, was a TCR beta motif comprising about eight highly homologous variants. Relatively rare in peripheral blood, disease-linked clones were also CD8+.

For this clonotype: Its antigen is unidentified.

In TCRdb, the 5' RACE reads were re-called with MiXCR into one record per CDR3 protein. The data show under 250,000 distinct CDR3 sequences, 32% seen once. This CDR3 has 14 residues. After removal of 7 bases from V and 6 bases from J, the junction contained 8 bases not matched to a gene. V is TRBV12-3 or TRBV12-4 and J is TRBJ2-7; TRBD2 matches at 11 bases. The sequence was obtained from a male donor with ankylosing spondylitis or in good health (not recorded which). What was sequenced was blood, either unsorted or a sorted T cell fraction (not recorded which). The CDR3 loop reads CASIGGTSGGEQYF. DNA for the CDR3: TGTGCCAGCATTGGGGGGACTAGCGGCGGCGAGCAGTACTTC.